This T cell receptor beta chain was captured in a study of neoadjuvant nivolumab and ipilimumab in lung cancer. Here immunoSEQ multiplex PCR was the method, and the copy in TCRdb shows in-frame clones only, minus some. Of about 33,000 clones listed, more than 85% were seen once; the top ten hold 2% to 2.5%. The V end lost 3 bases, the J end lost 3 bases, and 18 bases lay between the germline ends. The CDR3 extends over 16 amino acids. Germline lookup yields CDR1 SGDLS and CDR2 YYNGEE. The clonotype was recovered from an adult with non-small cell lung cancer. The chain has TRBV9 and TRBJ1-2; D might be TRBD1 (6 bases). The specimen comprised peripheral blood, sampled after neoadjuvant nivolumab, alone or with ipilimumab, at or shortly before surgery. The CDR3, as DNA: TGTGCCAGCAGCGGACGGGACATACCCTTTCACTATGGCTACACCTTC. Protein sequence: CASSGRDIPFHYGYTF.